One and the same sample provided the 20 T cell receptor beta chains below, sequenced in a study of identical twins. MiXCR, applied by TCRdb to the 5' RACE reads, yields one record per CDR3 protein. The sample carries 210,000 or so distinct CDR3 sequences, 7.5% recorded once. These records were also assigned to another study, of yellow fever vaccine responses in identical twins.

The source material was memory (CD45RO+) T cells sorted from blood. Receptors originate from a woman aged 18-30 years in good health.

This chain joins TRBV11-2 and TRBJ1-1; a possible D gene is TRBD1 (6 bases). The germline gives CDR1 SGHAT, CDR2 FQNNGV. CDR3 length: 13 residues. With 5 bases removed from V and 1 base from J, the gap between germline ends came to 8 bases. DNA of the CDR3: TGTGCCAGCAGCAAACAGGGGAACACTGAAGCTTTCTTT. Its protein product is CASSKQGNTEAFF.

This clonotype was counted only a few times. The chain links TRBV13 to TRBJ1-6, with 7 bases matching TRBD1. The CDR3 consists of 13 residues. V was clipped by 5 bases and J by 11 bases; unmatched bases: 6. Germline values: CDR1 PRHDT, CDR2 FYEKMQ (reference sequence). CDR3 sequence: CASSPRQGTPLHF. As DNA, the CDR3 is TGTGCCAGCAGCCCGCGACAGGGTACACCCCTCCACTTT.

This clonotype was detected a few times. J is TRBJ2-5 and V is TRBV20-1, with D perhaps being TRBD1 or TRBD2 (5 bases each). CDR1 is DFQATT, CDR2 SNEGSKA, per germline (reference sequence). The length of the CDR3 is 14 residues. Trimming shortened V by 5 bases and J by 4 bases, and 17 bases separated the two germline ends. The CDR3 sequence is CSARLGRRSETQYF. In nucleotides, the CDR3 is TGCAGTGCTCGGTTGGGACGGCGTTCAGAGACCCAGTACTTC.

This clonotype was counted between two and nine times. J is TRBJ2-3 and V is TRBV11-2, with TRBD2 identical over 7 bases. The CDR3 is made up of 13 amino acids. The germline V gene has CDR1 SGHAT and CDR2 FQNNGV. The V and J ends lost 5 bases and 9 bases, in that order; junction bases with no gene match: 8. CDR3 DNA: TGTGCCAGCAGCATCGGACTAGTGGAGACGCAGTATTTT. Translation: CASSIGLVETQYF.

This clonotype was seen many times. The chain joins TRBV4-2 to TRBJ1-5; 9 bases match TRBD1. Germline-derived CDR1 and CDR2 are LGHNA and YNFKEQ. CDR3 length: 19 amino acids. The V segment lost 1 base and the J segment 1 base; nucleotides outside the gene matches: 11. The CDR3 region is CASSQAPGQGGGSNQPQHF. The CDR3, as DNA: TGTGCCAGCAGCCAAGCCCCGGGACAGGGAGGAGGAAGCAATCAGCCCCAGCATTTT.

This clonotype has a handful of counts. The chain is built from TRBV20-1 and TRBJ2-1; 11 positions match TRBD2. The CDR3 contains 17 residues. Germline assignment: CDR1 DFQATT and CDR2 SNEGSKA (reference sequence). J lost 1 base, V lost 6 bases, and 11 bases had no gene match. The CDR3 sequence: CSARWGLAEGSYNEQFF. The CDR3 DNA reads TGCAGTGCCCGGTGGGGACTAGCGGAGGGATCCTACAATGAGCAGTTCTTC.

The chain carries TRBV7-9 and TRBJ2-3; 9 bases agree with TRBD2. There are 14 residues in the CDR3. V shed 7 bases and J 3 bases; nucleotides not matched to a gene: 5. CDR1 is SEHNR, CDR2 FQNEAQ, per germline (reference sequence). The CDR3 spells CASKDSGGTDTQYF. CDR3 coding DNA: TGTGCCAGCAAGGATAGCGGGGGAACAGATACGCAGTATTTT.

There are a few counts of this clonotype. The CDR3 bases are TGTGCCAGCAGTTCCCGCAGACAGCGTCCTTCCTACGAGCAGTACTTC. Protein product: CASSSRRQRPSYEQYF. The J gene is TRBJ2-7, the V gene TRBV27; tentative D call: TRBD1 (5 bases). V was shortened by 4 bases and J by 1 base, with 17 bases between the two germline ends. There are 16 residues in the CDR3. CDR1 is MNHEY, CDR2 SMNVEV, per germline (reference sequence).

This clonotype was counted only a few times. V usage is TRBV7-2 and J usage is TRBJ2-5; 8 bases match TRBD2. Per germline, CDR1 SGHTA and CDR2 FQGNSA. Trimming removed 5 bases from V and 0 bases from J; junction bases left unmatched: 8. CDR3 length: 16 amino acids. CDR3 amino acids: CASSPRTSLNQETQYF. CDR3 sequence (DNA): TGTGCCAGCAGCCCCCGGACTAGCCTAAACCAAGAGACCCAGTACTTC.

This clonotype was seen only a few times. This chain connects TRBV14 to TRBJ1-6; D is undetermined. The CDR3 loop spans 13 amino acids. The germline V gene encodes CDR1 SGHDN and CDR2 FVKESK. The ends were cut back, 1 base at V and 10 bases at J, with 8 bases in the middle. This CDR3 is CASSQAWRSPLHF. CDR3 in DNA: TGTGCCAGCAGCCAAGCCTGGCGATCACCCCTCCACTTT.

This clonotype occurred a few times. The genes are TRBV20-1 and TRBJ2-3, with TRBD2 matching 11 bases. Germline V gives CDR1 DFQATT, CDR2 SNEGSKA (reference sequence). This CDR3 has 15 residues. V was pared by 3 bases and J by 1 base, with 3 bases of the junction left unmatched. The CDR3 coding sequence is TGCAGTGCTAGGCGGGGACTAGCGGGCACAGATACGCAGTATTTT. Translated, it gives CSARRGLAGTDTQYF.

This clonotype occurred many times. The V gene is TRBV28, the J gene TRBJ2-7; D possibly matches TRBD1 or TRBD2 (5 bases each). The length of the CDR3 is 14 residues. V lost 5 bases and J lost 5, with 16 bases in between. Germline CDR1 is MDHEN and CDR2 is SYDVKM. This CDR3 is CASSPGRNSHEQYF. The CDR3 DNA sequence: TGTGCCAGCAGTCCGGGACGAAATTCGCACGAGCAGTACTTC.

This clonotype came up many times. This rearrangement joins TRBV5-5 to TRBJ1-5; D gene unclear. The V end lost 1 base, the J end lost 5 bases, and 10 bases lay between the germline ends. Germline loops: CDR1 SGHKS, CDR2 YYEKEE (reference sequence). CDR3 length equals 14 residues. The CDR3 DNA reads TGTGCCAGCAGCTTGAAGGGAACCTATCAGCCCCAGCATTTT. The encoded protein is CASSLKGTYQPQHF.

This clonotype was counted many times. The chain has TRBV15 and TRBJ2-5; D is unresolved. V lost 1 base, J lost 5 bases, and 8 bases lay in between. Germline CDR1 reads LNHNV; CDR2 reads YYDKDF (reference sequence). This CDR3 comprises 13 residues. The CDR3 loop is CATSRARRETQYF. CDR3 DNA sequence: TGTGCCACCAGCAGAGCGCGTCGGGAGACCCAGTACTTC. Combining the CDR3 with reference TRBV15 and TRBJ2-5 gives the whole variable domain DAMVIQNPRYQVTQFGKPVTLSCSQTLNHNVMYWYQQKSSQAPKLLFHYYDKDFNNEADTPDNFQSRRPNTSFCFLDIRSPGLGDTAMYLCATSRARRETQYFGPGTRLLVL.

A few counts support this clonotype. This rearrangement joins TRBV29-1 to TRBJ2-7, with 8 positions matching TRBD1. Germline V gene lookup returns CDR1 SQVTM and CDR2 ANQGSEA. The CDR3 covers 12 residues. With V trimmed by 7 bases and J by 4 bases, 6 bases remained unmatched. The CDR3 reads CSAADRVYEQYF. The CDR3 DNA is TGCAGCGCCGCGGACAGGGTGTACGAGCAGTACTTC.

With regard to this clonotype: A much larger clone differs from this one at a single base, so this may be a read error. The chain employs TRBV7-9 and TRBJ2-3; D remains ambiguous. Trimming stripped 5 bases from V and 0 bases from J, with 15 bases between. This CDR3 is built from 16 residues. CDR1 SEHNR and CDR2 FQNEAQ come from the germline V gene (reference sequence). DNA of the CDR3: TGTGCCAGCAGCCCGCGGCAAGGGCGGAGCACAGATACGCAGTATTTT. This sequence encodes CASSPRQGRSTDTQYF.

This rearrangement joins TRBV7-2 to TRBJ1-5; 7 bases line up with TRBD1. The germline V gene encodes CDR1 SGHTA and CDR2 FQGNSA. The CDR3 contains 14 residues. Trimming removed 3 bases from V and 6 bases from J; junction bases left unmatched: 5. CDR3 amino acids: CASSFGQGGQPQHF. The CDR3 DNA reads TGTGCCAGCAGCTTTGGGCAGGGGGGTCAGCCCCAGCATTTT.

Only a few counts were recorded for this clonotype. The chain recombines TRBV7-2 with TRBJ1-1, with D perhaps matching TRBD1 (5 bases). V was shortened by 3 bases and J by 6 bases, with 11 bases between the two germline ends. This CDR3 contains 13 residues. Germline loops: CDR1 SGHTA, CDR2 FQGNSA. CDR3 protein: CASSFSRVAEAFF. In nucleotides, the CDR3 is TGTGCCAGCAGCTTCTCCAGGGTCGCTGAAGCTTTCTTT.

The J gene is TRBJ1-1, the V gene TRBV5-1; D is undetermined. Trimming took off 7 bases at V and 0 bases at J, with 13 bases between the two ends. Germline CDR1 is SGHRS and CDR2 is YFSETQ. There are 14 residues in the CDR3. CDR3 loop: CASSLWQMNTEAFF. Written as DNA, the CDR3 is TGCGCCAGCTCCTTGTGGCAAATGAACACTGAAGCTTTCTTT. Complete variable domain (other parts from reference TRBV5-1 and TRBJ1-1): KAGVTQTPRYLIKTRGQQVTLSCSPISGHRSVSWYQQTPGQGLQFLFEYFSETQRNKGNFPGRFSGRQFSNSRSEMNVSTLELGDSALYLCASSLWQMNTEAFFGQGTRLTVV.

This clonotype was found a few times. The V gene is TRBV7-2, the J gene TRBJ2-2, with a possible D match to TRBD2 (5 bases). V lost 5 bases, J lost 8 bases, and 18 bases lay in between. Germline V gene lookup returns CDR1 SGHTA and CDR2 FQGNSA. The CDR3 has 15 residues. The CDR3 is CASSIQQTSKGELFF. The CDR3 nucleotides are TGTGCCAGCAGCATACAACAAACTAGTAAAGGGGAGCTGTTTTTT. The full variable domain, rest sourced from reference TRBV7-2 and TRBJ2-2, is GAGVSQSPSNKVTEKGKDVELRCDPISGHTALYWYRQSLGQGLEFLIYFQGNSAPDKSGLPSDRFSAERTGGSVSTLTIQRTQQEDSAVYLCASSIQQTSKGELFFGEGSRLTVL.